Sequencing of this T cell receptor beta chain was carried out in a study of T cell changes during pregnancy in multiple sclerosis. Sequencing used immunoSEQ multiplex PCR; TCRdb keeps in-frame clones, though not all of them. The table has 40,000 to 50,000 clones, approximately 92% seen once; the top ten hold 1.5% to 2%. The receptor's source is a female donor in good health, enrolled as a control in a pregnancy study. The sequenced sample was CD4+ T cells from peripheral blood mononuclear cells, obtained after pregnancy.

The chain's CDR3 is CASSQIDREGNTIYF. In DNA, the CDR3 is TGCGCCAGCAGCCAAATCGACAGGGAGGGAAACACCATATATTTT. This chain joins TRBV4-1 and TRBJ1-3, with TRBD1 matching 7 bases. The CDR3 contains 15 residues. Germline assignment: CDR1 MGHRA and CDR2 YSYEKL. Trimming took 2 bases from V and 4 from J; bases not matched to a gene: 5.